Given below is one T cell receptor beta chain in context. This receptor's antigen is unknown. Base qualities are not recorded, but no much larger clone differs from it by a single base. This entry is derived from a study of T-cell reconstitution after alpha-beta-depleted transplantation in children (dated by TCRdb to 2016 to 2018). With respect to the entire study: Using TCR repertoire profiling, the study followed T-cell immune reconstitution in a quantitative way in children after TCRalphabeta/CD19-depleted allogeneic hematopoietic cell transplantation.

Library prep was done by PCR. Data came from an Illumina HiSeq 2500. To normalize quantification of the TCRbeta repertoire, the TCR libraries were built with molecular barcoding that relied on unique molecular identifiers. TCRdb reworked the public reads: Q25 trimming with fastp, MiXCR clone assembly, productive beta chains retained. Every CDR3 protein is listed once, alongside the most common genes and DNA of its rows. This sample is represented by around 600,000 distinct CDR3 sequences; roughly 15% of them were singletons. Jointly, the top ten make up approximately 1% of the sample. The CDR3 contains 19 residues, cysteine and phenylalanine counted. Solely the CDR3 DNA is kept, with 57 bases framed from the first base. CDR1 and CDR2 are read off the germline V gene (reference sequence) as DFQATT and SNEGSKA. At the junction V is shortened by 0 bases and J by 3 bases, with 25 bases in between.

This receptor was identified in a human donor who donated a stem cell graft to a child with acute myeloid leukemia. The chain was built from TRBV20-1 and TRBJ2-3; D gene: possibly TRBD2, on 5 matching bases. The material sequenced was PBMCs from the stem cell graft donor, taken from the stem cell graft. The nucleotide sequence reads as follows: TGCAGTGCTAGAGATGCCTACCCCCCCGCTAGCAAGGGAACAGATACGCAGTATTTT. Its translation reads: CSARDAYPPASKGTDTQYF.